These T cell receptor beta chains were read from a single sample in a study of technical replicates of blood from a few donors. Profiled with immunoSEQ multiplex PCR; TCRdb holds only in-frame clones, not every one. The repertoire has about 78,000 clones, 85% to 95% of them found once; the top ten carry 0.41%. Sequencing input: T cells isolated from PBMCs. These receptors all stem from a human donor in good health. Both conserved end residues are part of each CDR3. Each record gives: D gene, clone size, J gene, V gene, CDR3 protein, CDR3 DNA. D genes are given only for firm matches. Size values are once, few and many counts, or a class for expanded clones, and some rows have none.

D: .; size: .; J: TRBJ1-5; V: TRBV21-1; CDR3: CASGLTVHYQPQHF; DNA: TGTGCCAGCGGGTTGACAGTTCATTATCAGCCCCAGCATTTT
D: .; size: .; J: TRBJ1-1; V: TRBV6-5; CDR3: CASRPRPDTEAFF; DNA: TGTGCCAGCAGGCCCAGGCCGGACACTGAAGCTTTCTTT
D: TRBD2; size: once; J: TRBJ2-7; V: TRBV29-1; CDR3: CSVGGLAGVRAYEQYF; DNA: TGCAGCGTGGGGGGACTAGCGGGAGTGAGGGCCTACGAGCAGTACTTC
D: .; size: .; J: TRBJ1-4; V: TRBV5-4; CDR3: CASSLYRNEKLFF; DNA: TGTGCCAGCAGCTTGTATAGAAATGAAAAACTGTTTTTT
D: TRBD1; size: .; J: TRBJ1-1; V: TRBV7-3; CDR3: CASSRDRGSEAFF; DNA: TGTGCCAGCAGCCGGGACAGGGGAAGTGAAGCTTTCTTT
D: .; size: .; J: TRBJ1-1; V: TRBV7-9; CDR3: CASSSGTHIGTEAFF; DNA: TGTGCCAGCAGCTCCGGGACACATATTGGGACTGAAGCTTTCTTT
D: TRBD2; size: .; J: TRBJ2-2; V: TRBV2; CDR3: CASSDNRASGKTGELFF; DNA: TGTGCCAGCAGTGATAACAGGGCTAGCGGGAAAACCGGGGAGCTGTTTTTT
D: TRBD1; size: .; J: TRBJ2-7; V: TRBV7-2; CDR3: CASSFLGQSVREQYF; DNA: TGTGCCAGCAGTTTTTTGGGACAGTCTGTTCGGGAGCAGTACTTC
D: .; size: .; J: TRBJ2-1; V: TRBV23-1; CDR3: CASSQSASVSSYNEQFF; DNA: TGCGCCAGCAGTCAATCAGCTAGCGTGAGCTCCTACAATGAGCAGTTCTTC
D: TRBD1; size: .; J: TRBJ1-1; V: TRBV5-1; CDR3: CASSFQWTGQKVENTEAFF; DNA: TGCGCCAGCAGCTTTCAGTGGACAGGACAAAAGGTGGAGAACACTGAAGCTTTCTTT
D: .; size: .; J: TRBJ2-3; V: TRBV10-3; CDR3: CAISDGTGNADTQYF; DNA: TGTGCCATCAGTGACGGCACAGGGAACGCAGATACGCAGTATTTT
D: .; size: .; J: TRBJ2-1; V: TRBV4-3; CDR3: CASSQVLQGPTEQFF; DNA: TGCGCCAGCAGCCAAGTTTTGCAGGGGCCGACTGAGCAGTTCTTC
D: .; size: .; J: TRBJ1-1; V: TRBV11-1; CDR3: CASRITGRNTEAFF; DNA: TGTGCCAGCAGGATAACAGGGAGGAACACTGAAGCTTTCTTT
D: TRBD1; size: .; J: TRBJ1-3; V: TRBV6-1; CDR3: CASSIDRGGNTIYF; DNA: TGTGCCAGCAGTATAGACAGGGGAGGAAACACCATATATTTT
D: TRBD1; size: .; J: TRBJ1-5; V: TRBV10-3; CDR3: CATSGEVRGIQPQHF; DNA: TGTGCCACATCTGGAGAGGTCAGGGGGATTCAGCCCCAGCATTTT
D: .; size: .; J: TRBJ2-2; V: TRBV18; CDR3: CASSSDRSTGELFF; DNA: TGTGCCAGCTCATCGGACAGAAGCACCGGGGAGCTGTTTTTT
D: TRBD1; size: .; J: TRBJ2-1; V: TRBV2; CDR3: CASSGGQGDNEQFF; DNA: TGTGCCAGCAGTGGGGGACAGGGGGACAATGAGCAGTTCTTC
D: .; size: .; J: TRBJ2-3; V: TRBV11-2; CDR3: CASSFSQGLTDTQYF; DNA: TGTGCCAGCAGCTTCTCCCAGGGTCTGACAGATACGCAGTATTTT
D: TRBD2; size: .; J: TRBJ2-2; V: TRBV29-1; CDR3: CSGRGGGTGELFF; DNA: TGCAGCGGCCGCGGCGGGGGAACCGGGGAGCTGTTTTTT
D: TRBD2; size: .; J: TRBJ2-3; V: TRBV28; CDR3: CASSLVSYLAGADTQYF; DNA: TGTGCCAGCAGTTTAGTGTCGTACCTAGCGGGAGCGGATACGCAGTATTTT